The source of this TCR beta chain is a study of cytomegalovirus exposure and HLA in healthy donors. On the study more broadly: A preliminary data release comprised roughly 80 million unique TCRs obtained from HLA-typed donors.

To note about this clone: Its antigen is as yet unknown. The sample carries other DNA sequences with the same CDR3.

Study-wide results and limits: TCR beta chains associated with HLA were, in a later analysis, more clonally expanded than equally common others. Researchers reportedly found TCR beta sequences accurately predicted most subjects' HLA-A and HLA-B alleles.

The CDR3 contains 13 residues. Trimming removed 1 base at V and 4 bases at J, with 7 bases between. The germline V gene encodes CDR1 SGHNT and CDR2 YYREEE (reference sequence). PCR amplification relied on 60 Vbeta primers (plus 13 Jbeta primers). TCRdb keeps only in-frame clones here, not all; method: immunoSEQ multiplex PCR. The sample lists 200,000 to 250,000 clones, over 70% occurring once. The source material was PBMCs. The receptor comes from a boy between 2 and 10 years old in good health and CMV-seronegative. The gene calls are TRBV5-4 and TRBJ2-3; unclear D gene. The CDR3 region is CASSLSKPDTQYF. The DNA of the CDR3 is TGTGCCAGCAGCTTGAGCAAGCCAGATACGCAGTATTTT.